A single sample is the source of the 5 T cell receptor beta chains below, sequenced in a study of T-cell memory formation after mild COVID-19. Each CDR3 protein gets one entry after TCRdb re-called the 5' RACE reads with MiXCR. The sample yields around 500,000 distinct CDR3 sequences, about 18% seen once. What was sequenced was PBMCs or a T cell subset sorted from them (not recorded which). These receptors all stem from an adult woman who had mild COVID-19 (a few samples of this study predate the infection). Cell type and time point are not known.

Only a few counts were recorded for this clonotype. The rearrangement links TRBV7-8 to TRBJ2-5, with 13 bases fitting TRBD2. V was clipped by 5 bases and J by 5 bases; unmatched bases: 17. CDR1 and CDR2 (germline): SGHVS, FQNEAQ. The CDR3 has 19 amino acids. The CDR3 spells CASSHRVPGLAGQTETQYF. The CDR3 bases are TGTGCCAGCAGCCACAGGGTCCCGGGACTAGCGGGACAGACGGAGACCCAGTACTTC.

This clonotype turned up a few times. The chain has TRBV7-8 and TRBJ2-5, with D maybe TRBD2 (6 bases). Trimming left V 5 bases short and J 4 bases short, with 14 bases between. The CDR3 has 14 amino acids. Germline values: CDR1 SGHVS, CDR2 FQNEAQ. Here the CDR3 DNA reads TGTGCCAGCAGCCGTCGGAGGGTTATAGAGACCCAGTACTTC. It is translated as CASSRRRVIETQYF.

This clonotype was seen ten or more times. This chain joins TRBV12-3 or TRBV12-4 and TRBJ2-7, with 7 bases identical to TRBD2. V dropped 5 bases and J dropped 0; count of bases not matched to a gene: 4. CDR3 size: 14 residues. This CDR3 reads CASSRGLDSYEQYF. CDR3 DNA: TGTGCCAGCAGTAGAGGACTAGACTCCTACGAGCAGTACTTC.

This clonotype showed up just a few times. The CDR3 DNA is TGTGCCAGCAGTCCAGGGCACCCAGATACGCAGTATTTT. It translates to CASSPGHPDTQYF. The gene calls are TRBV12-3 or TRBV12-4 and TRBJ2-3, with D possibly TRBD1 on 5 matching bases. This CDR3 has 13 amino acids. Trimming pared 5 bases from V and 4 bases from J, leaving 10 bases between.

This chain links TRBV11-3 with TRBJ2-1; 7 positions match TRBD1. CDR3 length: 15 residues. The ends lost 3 bases at V and 2 bases at J; junction bases unmatched: 4. CDR1 is SGHNT and CDR2 is YENEEA in the germline V gene. Written as DNA, the CDR3 is TGTGCCAGCAGCTTCCGACAGGGTCCCTACAATGAGCAGTTCTTC. Translation: CASSFRQGPYNEQFF.